These 14 T cell receptor beta chains were sequenced from one sample in a study of T-cell reconstitution after alpha-beta-depleted transplantation in children (TCRdb year 2016). Read against the paper, the sample's treatment or condition label means: allogeneic hematopoietic cell transplantation with graft depleted of TCRalphabeta T cells and CD19 B cells. Libraries were constructed by PCR. Sequencing relied on an Illumina HiSeq 2500. To normalize quantification of the TCRbeta repertoire, the TCR libraries were built with molecular barcoding that relied on unique molecular identifiers. In-frame beta chains were kept once TCRdb had trimmed the public reads at Q25 with fastp and called clones with MiXCR. Every CDR3 protein is listed once, alongside the most common genes and DNA of its rows. The sample yields 500,000 to 650,000 distinct CDR3 sequences; roughly 10% were counted once. The ten largest clones represent about 15% of the sample.

Sequences were derived from PBMCs, mostly from graft donor cells, sampled 180 days after TCRalphabeta/CD19-depleted stem cell transplant. The receptors derive from a female patient between 2 and 15 years old who had a stem cell transplant for aplastic anemia, so the T cells may come from the graft donor.

The sample holds a few counts of this clonotype. This chain connects TRBV7-8 to TRBJ2-7, with 11 positions matching TRBD2. Germline V gene lookup returns CDR1 SGHVS and CDR2 FQNEAQ. The CDR3 extends over 14 amino acids. J lost 6 bases, V lost 5 bases, and 6 bases had no gene match. The chain's CDR3 is CASSHTSGSGEQYF. CDR3 nucleotide sequence: TGTGCCAGCAGCCACACTAGCGGGAGCGGCGAGCAGTACTTC. Full variable domain (remainder filled in from reference TRBV7-8 and TRBJ2-7): GAGVSQSPRYKVAKRGQDVALRCDPISGHVSLFWYQQALGQGPEFLTYFQNEAQLDKSGLPSDRFFAERPEGSVSTLKIQRTQQEDSAVYLCASSHTSGSGEQYFGPGTRLTVT.

This clonotype was detected a few times. The CDR3 DNA is TGTGCCAGCAGCTTAGGGCAGGGGCCCAGCTCCTACGAGCAGTACGTC. It yields the protein CASSLGQGPSSYEQYV. The V gene is TRBV7-9, the J gene TRBJ2-7; TRBD1 is a possible D gene (6 bases). The CDR3 length is 16 residues. Trimming left V 1 base short and J 0 bases short, with 13 bases between. Germline V gene data show CDR1 as SEHNR and CDR2 as FQNEAQ (reference sequence).

The chain joins TRBV6-1 to TRBJ2-3; D might be TRBD1 (5 bases). Trimming left V 8 bases short and J 3 bases short, with 18 bases between. The germline CDR1 and CDR2 sequences are MNHNS and SASEGT. CDR3 length equals 15 residues. Here the CDR3 reads CASSLGPARTDTQYF. The CDR3 DNA is TGTGCCAGCTCCCTGGGGCCGGCCCGGACAGATACGCAGTATTTT.

V is TRBV27 and J is TRBJ1-5; D remains ambiguous. V was clipped by 0 bases and J by 0 bases, with 9 bases between them. Germline CDR1 and CDR2: MNHEY and SMNVEV (reference sequence). This CDR3 is built from 16 residues. CDR3 protein: CASSLSWLYSNQPQHF. The CDR3 DNA reads as TGTGCCAGCAGTTTATCGTGGCTTTATAGCAATCAGCCCCAGCATTTT.

A few counts support this clonotype. The J gene is TRBJ2-6, the V gene TRBV12-3 or TRBV12-4; TRBD1 is a possible D gene (8 bases). V lost 6 bases, J lost 1 base, and 25 bases lay in between. The CDR3 length is 20 residues. The CDR3 protein is CASSTYLQGGFISGANVLTF. CDR3 bases: TGTGCCAGCAGCACCTACCTACAGGGGGGGTTCATTTCTGGGGCCAACGTCCTGACTTTC.

This clonotype has a handful of counts. In DNA form, the CDR3 reads TGTGCCAGCAGCCCTTTCAATGGGGCCCGGAACACTGAAGCTTTCTTT. This translates into CASSPFNGARNTEAFF. The chain employs TRBV12-3 or TRBV12-4 and TRBJ1-1, with D tentatively TRBD1 (5 bases). CDR3 length equals 16 residues. V lost 6 bases and J lost 1, with 18 bases in between.

This clonotype was counted many times. The V gene is TRBV29-1, the J gene TRBJ2-7; 9 bases map to TRBD1. Germline CDR1 and CDR2: SQVTM and ANQGSEA. Germline trimming cut 7 bases from V and 5 bases from J; bases unmatched to any gene: 15. This CDR3 region has 15 residues. The CDR3, as DNA: TGCAGCGCCCTGCCTTCAACAGGGGGCATCGACGAGCAGTACGTC. Its protein is CSALPSTGGIDEQYV.

This clonotype was seen a handful of times. This sequence joins TRBV19 and TRBJ2-3, with D uncertain. CDR1 LNHDA and CDR2 SQIVND come from the germline V gene (reference sequence). This CDR3 has 9 residues. V lost 9 bases and J lost 5, with 3 bases in between. CDR3 coding DNA: TGTGCCAGGGGAGATACGCAGTATTTT. Translation: CARGDTQYF.

This clonotype was seen more than once but under ten times. V gene TRBV11-2 combines with J gene TRBJ1-3; TRBD1 matches 9 bases. The CDR3 is 18 residues long. Germline V gene sequence: CDR1 SGHAT, CDR2 FQNNGV. J lost 0 bases, V lost 1 base, and 7 bases had no gene match. CDR3 sequence: CASSLVLGQGISGNTIYF. In DNA form, the CDR3 reads TGTGCCAGCAGCTTAGTTCTAGGACAGGGGATCTCTGGAAACACCATATATTTT.

The count of this clonotype is one. The chain recombines TRBV5-6 with TRBJ1-5; TRBD1 matches 9 bases. The CDR3 consists of 16 residues. Germline CDR1 reads SGHDT; CDR2 reads YYEEEE. With V trimmed by 4 bases and J by 2 bases, 7 bases remained unmatched. CDR3 in DNA: TGTGCCAGCAGCATGTTACAGGGGGCGGGCAATCAGCCCCAGCATTTT. Encoded protein: CASSMLQGAGNQPQHF.

This clonotype was picked up a small number of times. The rearrangement joins TRBV2 to TRBJ2-3, with 8 bases matching TRBD2. This CDR3 has 15 residues. With V trimmed by 6 bases and J by 4 bases, 9 bases remained unmatched. The germline V gene has CDR1 SNHLY and CDR2 FYNNEI. CDR3 nucleotides: TGTGCCAGCAGGGCGGGACTAGTGATCCCAGATACGCAGTATTTT. Protein product: CASRAGLVIPDTQYF.

The sample holds many counts of this clonotype. CDR3 loop: CAISDLAERNEQFF. The CDR3 DNA follows: TGTGCCATCAGTGATCTAGCGGAGCGCAATGAGCAGTTCTTC. V gene TRBV10-3 combines with J gene TRBJ2-1, with 7 bases lining up with TRBD2. From germline, CDR1 is ENHRY and CDR2 SYGVKD. This CDR3 comprises 14 residues. Germline trimming cut 3 bases from V and 6 bases from J; bases unmatched to any gene: 5.

Ten or more counts support this clonotype. This sequence joins TRBV28 and TRBJ2-4; 7 bases fit TRBD2. With 10 bases clipped from V and 6 bases from J, the junction kept 24 bases outside the gene matches. Germline loops: CDR1 MDHEN, CDR2 SYDVKM. The CDR3 consists of 18 residues. The CDR3 loop is CAISTRGGRAILSNIQYF. In nucleotides, the CDR3 is TGTGCCATCTCGACCCGGGGAGGGAGGGCCATCCTTTCAAACATTCAGTACTTC.

This clonotype was observed a handful of times. The V gene is TRBV2, the J gene TRBJ2-2; the D gene is possibly TRBD1 (5 bases). V lost 6 bases and J 3 bases, leaving 8 bases between the germline ends. Germline V lookup: CDR1 SNHLY, CDR2 FYNNEI. The CDR3 spans 13 residues. CDR3 protein: CASSGHDTGELFF. The CDR3 coding sequence is TGTGCCAGCAGCGGACATGACACCGGGGAGCTGTTTTTT.